This T cell receptor beta chain was found in a study of somatic mutations in cytotoxic T cells in rheumatoid arthritis. Study-level information: No treatment had yet been given when patient blood (around 27 ml EDTA) was drawn, right after diagnosis. At nearly 100% purity, some V beta antibody-stained T-cell populations were flow-sorted, and these included V beta1+ cells that were sequenced for TCRB. Study findings and constraints: Increasing age coincided with elevated CD8+ clonality among rheumatoid arthritis patients, though not among healthy controls.

In the case of this clone: Its target is not known.

The CDR3 extends over 14 amino acids. Germline CDR1 is MGHDK and CDR2 is SYGVNS. V lost 1 base, J lost 8 bases, and 12 bases lay in between. Per the authors' pipeline: Some patient CD8+ clones were larger than 1%, and these rarely matched published virus-specific TCRB sequences. The table came from immunoSEQ multiplex PCR; TCRdb's copy has only in-frame clones and leaves some out. Clonal size and the V and J genes are those of that table, whereas D and trimming came from the DNA. Among fewer than 20,000 clones listed, over 75% were seen once. This TCR came from an adult with rheumatoid arthritis. V usage is TRBV25-1 and J usage is TRBJ2-1; D is uncertain. The sequencing input was CD8+ T cells sorted from blood. The CDR3 reads CASSELDGWDEQFF. CDR3 in DNA: TGTGCCAGCAGTGAATTAGACGGCTGGGATGAGCAGTTCTTC.